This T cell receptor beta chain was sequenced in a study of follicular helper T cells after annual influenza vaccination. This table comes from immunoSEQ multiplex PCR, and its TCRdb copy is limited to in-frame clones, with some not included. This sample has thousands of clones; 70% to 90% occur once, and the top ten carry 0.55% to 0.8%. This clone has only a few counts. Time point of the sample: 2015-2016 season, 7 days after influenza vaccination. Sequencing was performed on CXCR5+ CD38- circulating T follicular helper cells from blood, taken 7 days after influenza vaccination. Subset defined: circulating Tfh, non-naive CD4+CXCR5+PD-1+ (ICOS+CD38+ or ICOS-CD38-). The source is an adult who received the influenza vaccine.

CDR3 nucleotides: TGTGCCTGGAGTCCTAGACAGGGGTTGAACACTGAAGCTTTCTTT. It is translated as CAWSPRQGLNTEAFF. The chain carries TRBV30 and TRBJ1-1, with 8 bases that match TRBD1. Unmatched junction bases numbered 5, after V lost 2 bases and J lost 0 bases. This CDR3 spans 15 amino acids. The germline CDR1 and CDR2 sequences are GTSNPN and SVGIG (reference sequence).